Listed below are T cell receptor beta chains from one sample, sequenced in a study of cytotoxic CD8 clonotypes in ibrutinib-treated CLL. TCRdb keeps only in-frame clones here, not all; method: immunoSEQ multiplex PCR. This table holds fewer than 85,000 clones, 75% to 85% found once. Material: PBMCs, obtained after 12 months of ibrutinib treatment. These receptors were taken from a human donor with chronic lymphocytic leukemia. Each CDR3 is given with its conserved first and last residue. Fields, in order: D gene, J gene, clone size, V gene, CDR3 protein, CDR3 DNA. A D gene is named only where the DNA matches it firmly. A clone size is listed for some rows: how often the clone was seen (once, few, many), or a class if it is expanded.

>.|TRBJ1-6|once|TRBV9
CASSVSYGKDSPLHF
TGTGCCAGCAGCGTTTCTTACGGGAAGGATTCACCCCTCCACTTT
>.|TRBJ1-3|few|TRBV27
CASMGPGNTIYF
TGTGCCAGCATGGGCCCCGGAAACACCATATATTTT
>TRBD1|TRBJ2-3|.|TRBV6-5
CATTDRGRRWDTQYF
TGTGCCACCACCGACAGGGGGCGGAGATGGGATACGCAGTATTTT
>.|TRBJ1-2|.|TRBV5-6
CASTPRGGRSNYGYTF
TGTGCCAGCACTCCCCGGGGGGGCAGGAGTAACTATGGCTACACCTTC
>.|TRBJ2-7|.|TRBV5-1
CASSLAAGISSEQYF
TGCGCCAGCAGCTTGGCGGCAGGGATCTCCTCCGAGCAGTACTTC
>.|TRBJ2-7|.|TRBV13
CASSLVGTGYEQYF
TGTGCCAGCAGCTTAGTAGGGACGGGCTACGAGCAGTACTTC
>.|TRBJ2-1|few|TRBV5-1
CASSYSGREQFF
TGCGCCAGCAGCTATTCCGGCAGGGAGCAGTTCTTC
>TRBD2|TRBJ2-7|once|TRBV6-5
CASRLSGGREQYF
TGTGCCAGCAGACTTAGCGGGGGGCGCGAGCAGTACTTC
>.|TRBJ1-1|.|TRBV6-5
CASSLRAPNTEAFF
TGTGCCAGCAGTTTGAGGGCCCCGAACACTGAAGCTTTCTTT
>.|TRBJ2-3|.|TRBV5-1
CASSLGRRGDTQYF
TGCGCCAGCAGCTTGGGGAGGAGAGGGGATACGCAGTATTTT
>.|TRBJ2-5|.|TRBV7-2
CASRKPGGRAQYF
TGTGCCAGCCGCAAACCGGGGGGCCGGGCCCAGTACTTC
>TRBD1|TRBJ2-5|.|TRBV27
CASTPRGSLWETQYF
TGTGCCAGCACCCCCAGGGGGAGCCTGTGGGAGACCCAGTACTTC
>.|TRBJ2-7|.|TRBV28
CASSLLYSYEQYF
TGTGCCAGCAGTTTACTGTACTCCTACGAGCAGTACTTC
>.|TRBJ2-3|.|TRBV6-6
CASSPTGDTQYF
TGTGCCAGCAGCCCCACCGGGGATACGCAGTATTTT
>.|TRBJ1-2|few|TRBV6-1
CASQDRPYGYTF
TGTGCCAGTCAGGACAGACCCTATGGCTACACCTTC
>.|TRBJ1-6|few|TRBV5-1
CASSQGGGSPLHF
TGCGCCAGCAGCCAGGGTGGTGGGTCACCCCTCCACTTT
>.|TRBJ2-5|.|TRBV18
CASSSAETQYF
TGTGCCAGCTCTTCGGCAGAGACCCAGTACTTC
>.|TRBJ2-2|.|TRBV6-1
CASRLRAEGIGELFF
TGTGCCAGCAGACTGCGGGCAGAGGGGATCGGGGAGCTGTTTTTT
>TRBD2|TRBJ2-3|.|TRBV11-3
CASSWGGGTDTQYF
TGTGCCAGCAGCTGGGGCGGGGGAACAGATACGCAGTATTTT
>TRBD2|TRBJ2-5|.|TRBV6-5
CASSYALAGPETQYF
TGTGCCAGCAGTTACGCCCTAGCGGGGCCAGAGACCCAGTACTTC
>.|TRBJ2-6|.|TRBV5-1
CASSPPQGSGANVLTF
TGCGCCAGCAGCCCTCCCCAGGGGTCGGGGGCCAACGTCCTGACTTTC
>.|TRBJ2-5|.|TRBV4-2
CASSPGSWETQYF
TGTGCCAGCAGCCCCGGGTCTTGGGAGACCCAGTACTTC
>TRBD1|TRBJ1-5|.|TRBV19
CASTQGGQALYSNQPQHF
TGTGCCAGTACCCAGGGGGGACAGGCATTATATAGCAATCAGCCCCAGCATTTT
>TRBD1|TRBJ1-1|.|TRBV7-2
CASSQNRGHTEAFF
TGTGCCAGCAGCCAAAACAGGGGGCACACTGAAGCTTTCTTT
>.|TRBJ2-7|.|TRBV6-6
CASSYSGSQYF
TGTGCCAGCAGTTACTCTGGCTCCCAGTACTTC
>.|TRBJ2-5|.|TRBV20-1
CSATQGETQYF
TGCAGTGCTACCCAGGGGGAGACCCAGTACTTC
>.|TRBJ1-5|few|TRBV28
CASSYSNQPQHF
TGTGCCAGCAGTTATAGCAATCAGCCCCAGCATTTT
>TRBD2|TRBJ2-7|few|TRBV7-2
CASSSHGSGGYEQYF
TGTGCCAGCAGCTCCCATGGGTCGGGGGGGTACGAGCAGTACTTC
>TRBD2|TRBJ2-5|.|TRBV7-3
CASSPRLAGGQETQYF
TGTGCCAGCAGCCCCCGACTAGCGGGAGGCCAAGAGACCCAGTACTTC
>.|TRBJ1-5|.|TRBV4-2
CASSTGLGQPQHF
TGTGCCAGCAGCACAGGGCTGGGTCAGCCCCAGCATTTT
>.|TRBJ2-5|once|TRBV5-6
CASSWDTAETQYF
TGTGCCAGCAGCTGGGACACGGCGGAGACCCAGTACTTC
>TRBD1|TRBJ1-2|.|TRBV27
CASTSSGTGPLYGYTF
TGTGCCAGCACCTCCTCCGGGACAGGGCCCCTCTATGGCTACACCTTC
>TRBD1|TRBJ2-7|.|TRBV28
CASVPGQGRYEQYF
TGTGCCAGCGTACCGGGACAGGGGCGTTACGAGCAGTACTTC
>.|TRBJ2-1|.|TRBV27
CASSSLGGEQFF
TGTGCCAGCAGTTCCCTCGGGGGTGAGCAGTTCTTC
>.|TRBJ1-2|.|TRBV5-1
CASSPGPMGGYTF
TGCGCCAGCAGCCCGGGCCCTATGGGGGGCTACACCTTC
>TRBD2|TRBJ2-1|.|TRBV2
CASSEGGGAYNEQFF
TGTGCCAGCAGTGAGGGTGGGGGGGCCTACAATGAGCAGTTCTTC
>.|TRBJ2-5|few|TRBV7-2
CASIPAGHPGVAQYF
TGTGCCAGCATCCCCGCCGGGCACCCGGGCGTGGCCCAGTACTTC
>TRBD1|TRBJ2-1|.|TRBV9
CASSPQDRANEQFF
TGTGCCAGCAGCCCCCAGGACAGGGCCAATGAGCAGTTCTTC
>.|TRBJ2-2|.|TRBV28
CASTLERVAGELFF
TGTGCCAGCACCCTCGAGCGGGTTGCCGGGGAGCTGTTTTTT
>.|TRBJ2-1|once|TRBV7-8
CASSLGWAGYNEQFF
TGTGCCAGCAGCTTAGGGTGGGCGGGCTACAATGAGCAGTTCTTC
>.|TRBJ2-5|.|TRBV9
CASSGGDGETQYF
TGTGCCAGCAGCGGTGGGGACGGGGAGACCCAGTACTTC
>.|TRBJ1-4|medium-sized|TRBV18
CASSPQGGEKLFF
TGTGCCAGCTCACCCCAGGGAGGTGAAAAACTGTTTTTT
>.|TRBJ2-1|.|TRBV19
CASSAPPGEQFF
TGTGCCAGTAGTGCCCCCCCCGGTGAGCAGTTCTTC
>TRBD2|TRBJ2-3|.|TRBV5-1
CASSTGVAGVGTDTQYF
TGCGCCAGCAGCACGGGGGTAGCGGGAGTAGGCACAGATACGCAGTATTTT
>.|TRBJ1-5|.|TRBV7-6
CASSPGPWGSNQPQHF
TGTGCCAGCAGCCCCGGGCCGTGGGGGAGCAATCAGCCCCAGCATTTT
>.|TRBJ1-2|.|TRBV11-2
CASSSLRGREMGYTF
TGTGCCAGCAGCTCCCTCCGGGGCAGGGAGATGGGCTACACCTTC
>.|TRBJ1-5|.|TRBV19
CASRAWPLRKRNQPQHF
TGTGCCAGTAGGGCCTGGCCCCTCCGGAAGCGCAATCAGCCCCAGCATTTT
>.|TRBJ2-1|.|TRBV28
CASSFRESSYNEQFF
TGTGCCAGCAGTTTCCGGGAAAGCTCCTACAATGAGCAGTTCTTC
>.|TRBJ1-1|.|TRBV6-6
CASSRLTNTEAFF
TGTGCCAGCAGCCGACTGACGAACACTGAAGCTTTCTTT
>.|TRBJ1-6|few|TRBV7-6
CASGGSPLHF
TGTGCCAGCGGGGGTTCACCCCTCCACTTT
>.|TRBJ1-2|.|TRBV10-3
CAIRNTDYGYTF
TGTGCCATCAGGAACACGGACTATGGCTACACCTTC
>TRBD1|TRBJ1-5|once|TRBV2
CASTRTGVSNQPQHF
TGTGCCAGCACCCGGACAGGGGTGAGCAATCAGCCCCAGCATTTT
>TRBD2|TRBJ2-5|.|TRBV30
CAWVRGGQETQYF
TGTGCCTGGGTGCGGGGGGGCCAAGAGACCCAGTACTTC
>.|TRBJ1-1|.|TRBV28
CASTNEPHEAFF
TGTGCCAGCACCAACGAGCCCCATGAAGCTTTCTTT
>.|TRBJ1-4|.|TRBV4-2
CASSQEFGGNEKLFF
TGTGCCAGCAGCCAAGAATTTGGAGGTAATGAAAAACTGTTTTTT